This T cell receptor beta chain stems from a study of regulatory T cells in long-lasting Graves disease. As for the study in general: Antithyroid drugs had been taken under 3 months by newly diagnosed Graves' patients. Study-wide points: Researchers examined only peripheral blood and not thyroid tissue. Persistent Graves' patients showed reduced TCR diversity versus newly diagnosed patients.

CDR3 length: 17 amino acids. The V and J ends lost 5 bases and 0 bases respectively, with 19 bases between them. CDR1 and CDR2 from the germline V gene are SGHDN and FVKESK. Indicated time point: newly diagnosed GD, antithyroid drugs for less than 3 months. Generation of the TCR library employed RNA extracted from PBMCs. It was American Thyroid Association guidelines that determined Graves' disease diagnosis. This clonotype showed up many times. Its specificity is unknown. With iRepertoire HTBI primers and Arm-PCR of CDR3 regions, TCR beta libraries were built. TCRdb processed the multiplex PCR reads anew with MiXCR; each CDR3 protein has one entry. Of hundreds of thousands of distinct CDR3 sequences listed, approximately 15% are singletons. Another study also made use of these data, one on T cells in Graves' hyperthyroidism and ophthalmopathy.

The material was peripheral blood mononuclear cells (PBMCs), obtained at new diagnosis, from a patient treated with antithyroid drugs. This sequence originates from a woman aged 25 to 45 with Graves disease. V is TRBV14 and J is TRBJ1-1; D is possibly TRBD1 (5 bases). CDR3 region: CASSTREGAGMNTEAFF. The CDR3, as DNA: TGTGCCAGCAGCACCAGGGAGGGCGCGGGGATGAACACTGAAGCTTTCTTT.